Below are 14 T cell receptor beta chains sequenced from a single sample in a study of neurological immune-mediated disorders. Each CDR3 protein is one row after TCRdb ran MiXCR on the 5' RACE reads. The sample lists 45,000 or so distinct CDR3 sequences, just over 3% occurring once. Sequencing was carried out using PBMCs. Every receptor here comes from a woman aged 50 to 60 with multiple sclerosis.

This clonotype has a count of ten or more. The V and J genes are TRBV6-5 and TRBJ2-5; 10 bases line up with TRBD1. Germline-derived CDR1 and CDR2 are MNHEY and SVGAGI. The CDR3 consists of 14 residues. V gave up 6 bases and J gave up 5 bases; unmatched junction bases: 6. The CDR3 sequence is CASSRQGAVETQYF. The CDR3 region has the DNA TGTGCCAGCAGCCGACAGGGGGCCGTGGAGACCCAGTACTTC.

In this sample, this clonotype turned up many times. The chain is built from TRBV6-1 and TRBJ2-7; D is possibly TRBD1 (6 bases). CDR3 length: 14 residues. V was shortened by 2 bases and J by 6 bases, with 14 bases between the two germline ends. CDR1 and CDR2 (germline): MNHNS, SASEGT. CDR3 region: CASSELQGLGEQYV. CDR3 bases: TGTGCCAGCAGTGAATTGCAGGGGCTAGGCGAGCAGTACGTC.

There are many counts of this clonotype. The V call is TRBV5-5, the J call TRBJ2-2, with D hard to call. CDR1 is SGHKS, CDR2 YYEKEE, per germline (reference sequence). V was cut by 0 bases and J by 6 bases, with 3 bases left in between. CDR3 size: 12 residues. The CDR3 DNA follows: TGTGCCAGCAGCTTGGGACCCGGGGAGCTGTTTTTT. This translates into CASSLGPGELFF.

In its sample, this clonotype was seen many times. The J gene is TRBJ2-3, the V gene TRBV20-1; the match to TRBD2 covers 9 bases. CDR3 size: 15 residues. The germline gives CDR1 DFQATT, CDR2 SNEGSKA (reference sequence). V lost 3 bases, J lost 4 bases, and 8 bases stayed unmatched. DNA of the CDR3: TGCAGTGCTAGTATACGCGGGAGGGGTGCAGATACGCAGTATTTT. Its protein product is CSASIRGRGADTQYF.

This clonotype appeared many times. This chain's CDR3 is CASSFETLDSSLRNEKLFF. The CDR3 DNA is TGTGCCAGCAGCTTTGAAACATTGGACAGCTCTCTTCGCAATGAAAAACTGTTTTTT. V gene TRBV7-2 combines with J gene TRBJ1-4; TRBD1 is a possible D gene (6 bases). V lost 3 bases, J lost 5 bases, and 25 bases lay in between. CDR1 SGHTA and CDR2 FQGNSA come from the germline V gene. CDR3 length equals 19 residues.

This clonotype was counted ten times or more. This chain joins TRBV12-3 or TRBV12-4 and TRBJ1-5; no clear D. The germline V and J ends were trimmed by 3 bases and 8 bases, with 8 bases remaining between them. The CDR3 totals 12 residues. CDR3 DNA: TGTGCCAGCAGTTTTCGGGCAGAGCCCCAGCATTTT. Translating gives CASSFRAEPQHF.

The table lists this clonotype with many counts. The chain couples TRBV2 to TRBJ2-7; possibly TRBD1 for D (5 bases). The V end was cut by 7 bases, the J end by 4 bases, with 17 bases between. CDR3 length: 14 residues. The germline gives CDR1 SNHLY, CDR2 FYNNEI. In DNA form, the CDR3 reads TGTGCCAGCACCCTGGATCAGGGTCCTTACGAGCAGTACGTC. It yields the protein CASTLDQGPYEQYV.

Many counts were recorded for this clonotype. The chain carries TRBV12-3 or TRBV12-4 and TRBJ1-1; tentative D call: TRBD1 (5 bases). The V end lost 1 base, the J end lost 6 bases, and 15 bases lay between the germline ends. The CDR3 contains 15 residues. The CDR3 is CASSLVGGLNAEAFF. CDR3 DNA sequence: TGTGCCAGCAGTTTAGTGGGGGGACTAAACGCTGAAGCTTTCTTT.

This clonotype has ten or more counts. The chain carries TRBV5-1 and TRBJ2-7; perhaps TRBD2 as D (6 bases). V was clipped by 0 bases and J by 3 bases, with 28 bases between them. Germline values: CDR1 SGHRS, CDR2 YFSETQ. The CDR3 runs to 20 residues. CDR3 sequence reads: CASSLAPSAPAGTLLYEQYF. The CDR3 DNA reads as TGCGCCAGCAGCTTGGCCCCTTCCGCGCCCGCGGGGACCCTCCTCTACGAGCAGTACTTC. The full variable domain, completed using reference TRBV5-1 and TRBJ2-7, is KAGVTQTPRYLIKTRGQQVTLSCSPISGHRSVSWYQQTPGQGLQFLFEYFSETQRNKGNFPGRFSGRQFSNSRSEMNVSTLELGDSALYLCASSLAPSAPAGTLLYEQYFGPGTRLTVT.

This clonotype was seen repeatedly, ten times or more. The V gene is TRBV24-1, the J gene TRBJ2-1; 9 nucleotides line up with TRBD2. J gave up 5 bases and V 1 base, and 5 bases lay outside the gene matches. The CDR3 sequence is 16 residues long. The germline V gene has CDR1 KGHDR and CDR2 SFDVKD. CDR3 residues: CATSDFQRGADNEQFF. CDR3 in DNA: TGTGCCACCAGTGATTTTCAGCGGGGGGCCGACAATGAGCAGTTCTTC.

This clonotype was counted ten times or more. One end of the junction is discordant with germline, which a read error may explain. The chain joins TRBV6-5 to TRBJ1-4, with D unresolved. The CDR3 consists of 16 residues. Germline loops: CDR1 MNHEY, CDR2 SVGAGI. CDR3 sequence reads: CASSYSFTGLREKRFF. In DNA, the CDR3 is TGTGCCAGCAGTTACTCGTTTACCGGCCTAAGGGAAAAACGGTTTTTT.

In its sample, this clonotype was seen many times. The V gene is TRBV20-1, the J gene TRBJ1-5; no firm D call. This CDR3 contains 14 residues. CDR1 DFQATT and CDR2 SNEGSKA come from the germline V gene (reference sequence). V was trimmed by 5 bases and J by 0 bases, leaving 11 bases between them. The CDR3 nucleotides read TGCAGTGCTTATCACGGGTATAGCAATCAGCCCCAGCATTTT. Translation: CSAYHGYSNQPQHF.

The sample holds many counts of this clonotype. The V call is TRBV4-1, the J call TRBJ1-6; the D is unclear. This CDR3 region has 14 residues. V lost 3 bases to trimming and J lost 10 bases, with 13 bases between them. The V gene's germline CDR1 is MGHRA and CDR2 YSYEKL. The CDR3 protein is CASSQTGMGSPLHF. CDR3 bases: TGCGCCAGCAGCCAGACCGGAATGGGGTCACCCCTCCACTTT.

This clonotype has at least ten counts. V is TRBV5-1 and J is TRBJ1-1, with 8 bases that match TRBD1. V was clipped by 4 bases and J by 4 bases; unmatched bases: 9. This CDR3 contains 15 residues. Per the germline V gene, CDR1 is SGHRS and CDR2 is YFSETQ. CDR3 amino acids: CASSLRGRIGTEAFF. CDR3 nucleotides: TGCGCCAGCAGCCTCAGGGGGCGAATTGGCACTGAAGCTTTCTTT.